Sequencing of this TCR beta chain was carried out in a study of blood T cell repertoires in COVID-19. Turning to the study itself: Italy, Spain and the United States were the sources of the convalescent and acute COVID-19 samples. The cDNA or gDNA used as material had been derived from T cells, B-cell-depleted T cells, or PBMCs.

Per the authors' pipeline: For nucleated cells, counts were estimated from reference gene primer amplification. TCRdb keeps only in-frame clones here, not all; method: immunoSEQ multiplex PCR. That table gives V, J and clone size, and the DNA gave D and trimming. The sample consists of 120,000 or so clones, around 80% of them appearing once. This clone has just a few counts. Specimen: peripheral blood. The origin of this receptor is a man aged 80 or over with active or convalescent COVID-19.

For the CDR3, the DNA is TGTGCCAGCAGTTTTCTCAGCAATCAGCCCCAGCATTTT. Translating gives CASSFLSNQPQHF. The chain employs TRBV12-3 or TRBV12-4 and TRBJ1-5; D call uncertain. This CDR3 comprises 13 residues. The V end was cut by 3 bases, the J end by 1 base, with 4 bases between.